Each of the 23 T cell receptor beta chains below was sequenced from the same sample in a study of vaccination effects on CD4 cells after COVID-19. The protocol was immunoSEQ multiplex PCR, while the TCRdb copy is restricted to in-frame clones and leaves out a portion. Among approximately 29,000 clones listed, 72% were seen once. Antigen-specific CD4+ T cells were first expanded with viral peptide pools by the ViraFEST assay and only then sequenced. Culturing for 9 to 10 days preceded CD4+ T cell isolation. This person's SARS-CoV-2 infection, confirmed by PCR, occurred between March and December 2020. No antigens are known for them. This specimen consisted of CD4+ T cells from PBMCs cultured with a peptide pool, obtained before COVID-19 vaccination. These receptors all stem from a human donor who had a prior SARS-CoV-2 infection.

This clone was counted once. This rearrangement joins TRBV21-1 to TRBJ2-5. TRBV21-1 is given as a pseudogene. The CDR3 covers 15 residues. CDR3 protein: CASSKGPALQETQYF. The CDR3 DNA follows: TGTGCCAGCAGCAAAGGTCCAGCATTACAAGAGACCCAGTACTTC.

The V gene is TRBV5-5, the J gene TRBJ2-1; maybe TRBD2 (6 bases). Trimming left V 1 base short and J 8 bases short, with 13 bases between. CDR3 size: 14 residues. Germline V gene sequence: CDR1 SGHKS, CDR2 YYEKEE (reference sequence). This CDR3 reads CASSLFGREDEQFF. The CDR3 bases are TGTGCCAGCAGCTTGTTTGGCAGGGAGGATGAGCAGTTCTTC.

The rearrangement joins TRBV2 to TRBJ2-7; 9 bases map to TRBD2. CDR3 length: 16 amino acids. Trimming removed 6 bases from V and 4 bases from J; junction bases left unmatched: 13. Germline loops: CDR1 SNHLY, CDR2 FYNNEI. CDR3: CASRAGVAGDSYEQYF. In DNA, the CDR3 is TGTGCCAGCAGGGCCGGGGTAGCGGGGGATAGTTACGAGCAGTACTTC.

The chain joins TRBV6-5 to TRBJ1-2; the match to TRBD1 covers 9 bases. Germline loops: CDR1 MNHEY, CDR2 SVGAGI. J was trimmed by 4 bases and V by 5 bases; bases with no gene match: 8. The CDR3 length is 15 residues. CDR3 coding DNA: TGTGCCAGCAGTCCCACCGGGACAGGGACCTATGGCTACACCTTC. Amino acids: CASSPTGTGTYGYTF.

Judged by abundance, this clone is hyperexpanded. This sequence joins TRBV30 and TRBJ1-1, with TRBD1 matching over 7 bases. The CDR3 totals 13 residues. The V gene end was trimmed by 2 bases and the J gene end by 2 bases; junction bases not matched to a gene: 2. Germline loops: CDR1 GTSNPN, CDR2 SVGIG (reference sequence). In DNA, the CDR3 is TGTGCCTGGAGTAGGGACAGTAACACTGAAGCTTTCTTT. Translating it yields CAWSRDSNTEAFF.

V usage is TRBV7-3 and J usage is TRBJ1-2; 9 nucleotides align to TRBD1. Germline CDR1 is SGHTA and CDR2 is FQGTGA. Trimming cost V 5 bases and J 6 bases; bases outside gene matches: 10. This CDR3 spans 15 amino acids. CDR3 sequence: CASSREQGAWDGYTF. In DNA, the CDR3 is TGTGCCAGCAGCCGTGAACAGGGGGCCTGGGATGGCTACACCTTC. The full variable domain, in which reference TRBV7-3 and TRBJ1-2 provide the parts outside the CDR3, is GAGVSQTPSNKVTEKGKYVELRCDPISGHTALYWYRQSLGQGPEFLIYFQGTGAADDSGLPNDRFFAVRPEGSVSTLKIQRTERGDSAVYLCASSREQGAWDGYTFGSGTRLTVV.

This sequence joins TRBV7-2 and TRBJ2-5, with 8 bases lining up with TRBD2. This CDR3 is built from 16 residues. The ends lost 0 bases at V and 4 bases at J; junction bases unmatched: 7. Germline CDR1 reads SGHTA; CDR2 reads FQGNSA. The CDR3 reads CASSLALAGFVETQYF. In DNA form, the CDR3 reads TGTGCCAGCAGCTTAGCGTTAGCGGGATTCGTAGAGACCCAGTACTTC.

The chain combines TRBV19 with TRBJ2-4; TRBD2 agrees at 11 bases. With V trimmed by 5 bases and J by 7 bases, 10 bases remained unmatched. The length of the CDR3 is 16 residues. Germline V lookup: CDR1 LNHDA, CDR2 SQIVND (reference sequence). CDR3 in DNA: TGTGCCAGTAGTTTCTTAGCGGGAGGGCCAGGGAACATTCAGTACTTC. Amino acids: CASSFLAGGPGNIQYF.

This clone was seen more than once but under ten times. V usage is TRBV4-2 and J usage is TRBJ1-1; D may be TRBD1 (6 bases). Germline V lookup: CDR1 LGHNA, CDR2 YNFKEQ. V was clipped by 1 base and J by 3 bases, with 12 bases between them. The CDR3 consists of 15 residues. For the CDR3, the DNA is TGTGCCAGCAGCCAAGTCGTGGGGGCGGACACTGAAGCTTTCTTT. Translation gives CASSQVVGADTEAFF.

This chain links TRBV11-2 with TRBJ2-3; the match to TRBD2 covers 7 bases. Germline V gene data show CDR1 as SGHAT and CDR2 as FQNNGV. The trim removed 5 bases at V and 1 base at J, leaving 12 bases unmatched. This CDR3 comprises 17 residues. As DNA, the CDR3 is TGTGCCAGCAGCCCAAGAAGGATTAGCGGGCGCACAGATACGCAGTATTTT. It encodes CASSPRRISGRTDTQYF.

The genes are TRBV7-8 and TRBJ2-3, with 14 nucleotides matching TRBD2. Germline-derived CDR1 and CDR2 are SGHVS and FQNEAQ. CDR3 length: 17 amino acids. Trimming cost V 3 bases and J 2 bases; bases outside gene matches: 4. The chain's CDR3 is CASSFKTSGGATDTQYF. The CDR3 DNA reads TGTGCCAGCAGCTTTAAGACTAGCGGGGGGGCCACAGATACGCAGTATTTT.

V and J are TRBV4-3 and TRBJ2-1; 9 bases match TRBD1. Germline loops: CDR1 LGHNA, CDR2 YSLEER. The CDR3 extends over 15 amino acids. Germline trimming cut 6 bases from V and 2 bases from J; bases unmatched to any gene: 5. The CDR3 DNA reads TGCGCCAGCAGACGAGGACAGGGGACCTACAATGAGCAGTTCTTC. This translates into CASRRGQGTYNEQFF.

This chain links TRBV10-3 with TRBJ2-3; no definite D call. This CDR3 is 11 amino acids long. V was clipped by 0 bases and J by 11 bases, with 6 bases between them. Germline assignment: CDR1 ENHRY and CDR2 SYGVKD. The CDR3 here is CAISESLWQYF. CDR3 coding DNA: TGTGCCATCAGTGAGTCGTTATGGCAGTATTTT.

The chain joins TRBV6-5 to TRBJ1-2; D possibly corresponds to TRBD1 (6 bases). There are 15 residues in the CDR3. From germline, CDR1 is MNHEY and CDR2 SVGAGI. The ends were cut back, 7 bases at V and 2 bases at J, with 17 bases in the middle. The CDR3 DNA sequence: TGTGCCAGCACCGGGACAACTCTTTCCAACTATGGCTACACCTTC. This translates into CASTGTTLSNYGYTF.

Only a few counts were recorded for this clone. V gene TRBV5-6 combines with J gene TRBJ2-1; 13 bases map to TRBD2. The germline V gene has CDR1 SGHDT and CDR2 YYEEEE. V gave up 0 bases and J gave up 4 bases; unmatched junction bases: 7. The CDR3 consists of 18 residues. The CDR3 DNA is TGTGCCAGCAGCTTGGGTTGGACTAGCGGGGGACTATACAATGAGCAGTTCTTC. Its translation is CASSLGWTSGGLYNEQFF.

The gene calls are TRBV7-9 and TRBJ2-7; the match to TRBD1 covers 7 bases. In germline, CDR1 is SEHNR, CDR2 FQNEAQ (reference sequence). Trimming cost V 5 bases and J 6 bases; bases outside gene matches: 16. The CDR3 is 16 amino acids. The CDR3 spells CASSPTDYRQGSEQYF. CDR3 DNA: TGTGCCAGCAGCCCCACCGACTATCGACAGGGAAGCGAGCAGTACTTC.

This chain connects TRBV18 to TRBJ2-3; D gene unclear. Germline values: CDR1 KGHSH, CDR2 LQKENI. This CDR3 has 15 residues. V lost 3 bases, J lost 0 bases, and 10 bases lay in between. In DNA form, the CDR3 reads TGTGCCAGCTCACCTGTGGGTCCTAGCACAGATACGCAGTATTTT. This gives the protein CASSPVGPSTDTQYF.

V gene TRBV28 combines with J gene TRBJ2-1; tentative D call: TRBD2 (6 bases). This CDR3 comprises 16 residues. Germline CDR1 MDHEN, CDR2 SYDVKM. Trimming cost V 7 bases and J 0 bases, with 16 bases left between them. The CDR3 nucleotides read TGTGCCAGCACCCTCGCTGGGGGGAGCTCCTACAATGAGCAGTTCTTC. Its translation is CASTLAGGSSYNEQFF.

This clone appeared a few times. The CDR3 coding sequence is TGTGCCAGTAGCCCCTGGGAGGGTAATGAAAAACTGTTTTTT. Protein sequence: CASSPWEGNEKLFF. The chain employs TRBV19 and TRBJ1-4; D unresolved. Per germline, CDR1 LNHDA and CDR2 SQIVND (reference sequence). V gave up 6 bases and J gave up 4 bases, with 12 bases separating them. This CDR3 spans 14 amino acids.

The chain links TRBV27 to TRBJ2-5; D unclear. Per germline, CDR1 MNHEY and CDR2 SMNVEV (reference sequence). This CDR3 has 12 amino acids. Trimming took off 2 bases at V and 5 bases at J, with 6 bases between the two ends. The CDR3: CASSLVGETQYF. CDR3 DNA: TGTGCCAGCAGTTTAGTGGGGGAGACCCAGTACTTC.

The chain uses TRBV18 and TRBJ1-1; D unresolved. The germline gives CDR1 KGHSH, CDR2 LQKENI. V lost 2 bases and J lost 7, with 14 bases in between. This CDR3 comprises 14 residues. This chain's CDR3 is CASSPKSDRIEAFF. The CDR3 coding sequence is TGTGCCAGCTCACCAAAATCTGACCGTATTGAAGCTTTCTTT.

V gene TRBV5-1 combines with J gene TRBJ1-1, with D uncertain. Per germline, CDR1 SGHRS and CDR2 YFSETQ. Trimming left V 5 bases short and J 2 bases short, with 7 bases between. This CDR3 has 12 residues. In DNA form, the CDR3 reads TGCGCCAGCAGTCAGGCAAACACTGAAGCTTTCTTT. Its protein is CASSQANTEAFF.

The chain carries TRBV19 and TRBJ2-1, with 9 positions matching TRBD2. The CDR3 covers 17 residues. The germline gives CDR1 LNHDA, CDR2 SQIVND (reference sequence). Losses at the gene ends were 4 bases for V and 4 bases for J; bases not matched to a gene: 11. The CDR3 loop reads CASSTRLAEGQYNEQFF. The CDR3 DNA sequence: TGTGCCAGTAGTACTAGACTAGCGGAAGGGCAATACAATGAGCAGTTCTTC.